Each of the 30 T cell receptor beta chains below was sequenced from the same sample in a study of cytomegalovirus exposure and HLA in healthy donors (dated by TCRdb to the late 2010s). The library was obtained by the immunoSEQ multiplex PCR assay. A mixture of 60 forward primers for TCR Vbeta segments and 13 reverse primers for TCR Jbeta segments was used in the multiplex PCR. TCRdb provides this immuneACCESS table in a form limited to in-frame rearrangements. Some clones are lacking; in checked studies, under half of them reflect an unresolved V gene, and why the rest are absent is not known. The sample table holds approximately 140,000 clones, of which 70% to 80% were seen once. About 6.7% of the sample comes from the top ten. The sequenced sample consisted of PBMCs. The receptors derive from a man aged 50 to 59 in good health and CMV-seropositive.

This clone was detected once. V is TRBV10-1 and J is TRBJ2-2; TRBD2 matches at 11 bases. J lost 10 bases, V lost 2 bases, and 9 bases had no gene match. This CDR3 is built from 16 residues. Germline V CDR1 and CDR2: WNHNN, SYGVQD (reference sequence). This CDR3 is CASSEALAGVSEELFF. In DNA form, the CDR3 reads TGCGCCAGCAGTGAGGCACTAGCGGGAGTTTCCGAGGAGCTGTTTTTT.

The genes are TRBV6-4 and TRBJ2-7; 9 bases map to TRBD1. Trimming at V came to 5 bases and at J to 4 bases, leaving 3 bases not matched to a gene. Germline CDR1 reads MRHNA; CDR2 reads SNTAGT. This CDR3 region has 13 residues. CDR3 nucleotides: TGTGCCAGCAGTCAAGGACAGGGGTACGAGCAGTACTTC. Translating gives CASSQGQGYEQYF.

This clone was seen a few times. The chain couples TRBV10-3 to TRBJ1-2; D is unresolved. There are 15 residues in the CDR3. The V gene lost 0 bases and the J gene lost 6 bases, with 14 bases spanning the gap. Germline loops: CDR1 ENHRY, CDR2 SYGVKD. The chain's CDR3 is CAISESVRWRDGYTF. The DNA for the CDR3 is TGTGCCATCAGTGAGTCTGTCCGCTGGCGGGATGGCTACACCTTC.

The chain employs TRBV2 and TRBJ2-2, with D possibly TRBD1 on 6 matching bases. The germline V gene encodes CDR1 SNHLY and CDR2 FYNNEI. The CDR3 runs 15 residues. V lost 7 bases and J 0 bases, leaving 12 bases between the germline ends. CDR3 bases: TGTGCCAGCATCCGGACAGAGGCGAACACCGGGGAGCTGTTTTTT. Translated: CASIRTEANTGELFF.

This clone was seen more than once but under ten times. The chain employs TRBV4-1 and TRBJ2-7; D might be TRBD2 (6 bases). Trimming cost V 0 bases and J 2 bases, with 11 bases left between them. The length of the CDR3 is 15 residues. The germline CDR1 and CDR2 sequences are MGHRA and YSYEKL. CDR3 DNA sequence: TGCGCCAGCAGCCAAGATTTAGGCGGGACCTACGAGCAGTACTTC. As protein: CASSQDLGGTYEQYF.

The rearrangement uses TRBV5-1 and TRBJ2-1; no reliable D call. Trimming left V 2 bases short and J 0 bases short, with 12 bases between. CDR3 size: 16 residues. The germline gives CDR1 SGHRS, CDR2 YFSETQ. The chain's CDR3 is CASSFTTDSSYNEQFF. Here the CDR3 DNA reads TGCGCCAGCAGCTTTACTACGGATAGCTCCTACAATGAGCAGTTCTTC.

The chain is built from TRBV7-3 and TRBJ2-3; 10 bases are shared with TRBD1. J was trimmed by 2 bases and V by 4 bases; bases with no gene match: 6. CDR1 is SGHTA, CDR2 FQGTGA, per germline. The CDR3 spans 16 residues. CDR3 coding DNA: TGTGCCAGCAGCTCTGGGGGACAGGGGCTCACAGATACGCAGTATTTT. Protein product: CASSSGGQGLTDTQYF.

Written as DNA, the CDR3 is TGTGCCAGCAGCCGACAGGGAAACATTCAGTACTTC. This translates into CASSRQGNIQYF. The chain has TRBV16 and TRBJ2-4, with 7 bases that match TRBD1. The germline gives CDR1 KGHSY, CDR2 FQNENV. The CDR3 runs to 12 residues. The ends lost 4 bases at V and 6 bases at J; junction bases unmatched: 0. The full variable domain, in which reference TRBV16 and TRBJ2-4 provide the parts outside the CDR3, is GEEVAQTPKHLVRGEGQKAKLYCAPIKGHSYVFWYQQVLKNEFKFLISFQNENVFDETGMPKERFSAKCLPNSPCSLEIQATKLEDSAVYFCASSRQGNIQYFGAGTRLSVL.

The chain couples TRBV20-1 to TRBJ1-2; D is unresolved. The V gene's germline CDR1 is DFQATT and CDR2 SNEGSKA (reference sequence). Trimming pared 5 bases from V and 8 bases from J, leaving 12 bases between. This CDR3 comprises 11 residues. CDR3 protein: CSAFGLGGYTF. CDR3 nucleotides: TGCAGTGCTTTTGGACTGGGCGGCTACACCTTC.

The chain links TRBV10-2 to TRBJ1-6, with D maybe TRBD1 (6 bases). V lost 2 bases to trimming and J lost 8 bases, with 13 bases between them. The germline gives CDR1 WSHSY, CDR2 SAAADI. This CDR3 is 15 amino acids long. In nucleotides, the CDR3 is TGCGCCAGCAGTGAGACGGGACAAAGCGATTCACCCCTCCACTTT. Residues: CASSETGQSDSPLHF.

This chain uses TRBV27 with TRBJ2-5; a possible D gene is TRBD2 (5 bases). Per germline, CDR1 MNHEY and CDR2 SMNVEV (reference sequence). V lost 5 bases to trimming and J lost 4 bases, with 17 bases between them. The CDR3 runs to 15 residues. CDR3 amino acids: CASSLGSTSGETQYF. The CDR3 DNA sequence: TGTGCCAGCAGTCTCGGGTCCACGAGCGGAGAGACCCAGTACTTC.

This clone has just one count. The chain employs TRBV7-9 and TRBJ2-1; tentative D call: TRBD2 (5 bases). Between the trimmed V and J ends, which lost 2 bases and 9 bases, there was a span of 8 bases. Germline CDR1 SEHNR, CDR2 FQNEAQ (reference sequence). CDR3 length equals 12 residues. The CDR3 spells CASSLIGGEQFF. The CDR3 region has the DNA TGTGCCAGCAGCTTAATAGGAGGTGAGCAGTTCTTC.

This rearrangement joins TRBV10-3 to TRBJ2-2, with a weak D call TRBD2 (5 bases). The CDR3 has 16 residues. The V end lost 8 bases, the J end lost 2 bases, and 18 bases lay between the germline ends. The germline V gene encodes CDR1 ENHRY and CDR2 SYGVKD. DNA of the CDR3: TGTGCCATCGCAGACCGGACGGGAAAAAACACCGGGGAGCTGTTTTTT. This sequence encodes CAIADRTGKNTGELFF.

The chain uses TRBV5-6 and TRBJ2-7; D is possibly TRBD2 (6 bases). Germline CDR1 is SGHDT and CDR2 is YYEEEE. The CDR3 has 15 amino acids. V dropped 8 bases and J dropped 0 bases, with 18 bases sitting between them. CDR3 loop: CASASGVPSSYEQYF. The CDR3, as DNA: TGTGCCAGTGCCTCGGGGGTCCCGAGCTCCTACGAGCAGTACTTC.

The J gene is TRBJ1-2, the V gene TRBV4-2; the D gene is possibly TRBD1 (6 bases). V lost 1 base to trimming and J lost 8 bases, with 11 bases between them. The CDR3 has 13 amino acids. Germline V lookup: CDR1 LGHNA, CDR2 YNFKEQ. In DNA, the CDR3 is TGTGCCAGCAGCCAAGGGGGGCGTGGGGGCTACACCTTC. This encodes CASSQGGRGGYTF.

This chain joins TRBV19 and TRBJ2-2; D remains unclear. V dropped 6 bases and J dropped 7 bases, with 12 bases sitting between them. The CDR3 covers 13 residues. Germline-derived CDR1 and CDR2 are LNHDA and SQIVND (reference sequence). CDR3 protein: CASRATAVGELFF. In DNA, the CDR3 is TGTGCCAGTAGGGCCACGGCGGTCGGGGAGCTGTTTTTT.

This clone was seen just once. The rearrangement uses TRBV19 and TRBJ1-5, with D possibly matching TRBD1 (5 bases). Germline V gene lookup returns CDR1 LNHDA and CDR2 SQIVND (reference sequence). This CDR3 is built from 17 residues. Trimming took 5 bases from V and 4 from J, leaving 21 bases between them. The chain's CDR3 is CASSPPAGSLGNQPQHF. For the CDR3, the DNA is TGTGCCAGTAGTCCACCGGCAGGGTCGCTTGGTAATCAGCCCCAGCATTTT.

This clone appeared once. The chain is built from TRBV21-1 and TRBJ1-5. TRBV21-1 has pseudogene status. The CDR3 is made up of 17 amino acids. The CDR3 bases are TGTGCCAGCAGCTCTCAAACCCTTAATGCGGTGGCGCGGCCCCAGCATTTT. This gives the protein CASSSQTLNAVARPQHF.

V gene TRBV2 combines with J gene TRBJ2-5, with a possible D match to TRBD2 (6 bases). The J call may be incorrect, as the DNA end agrees better with TRBJ2-7. Germline V gives CDR1 SNHLY, CDR2 FYNNEI. The CDR3 is 14 residues long. CDR3 coding DNA: TGTGCCAGCAGTGACCTTAGCGGACCCTACGAGCAGTACTTC. Translated, it gives CASSDLSGPYEQYF.

This clone appeared a single time. This chain connects TRBV10-1 to TRBJ2-3, with TRBD1 matching 8 bases. CDR3 length: 17 amino acids. Per the germline V gene, CDR1 is WNHNN and CDR2 is SYGVQD (reference sequence). Trimming at V came to 3 bases and at J to 1 base, leaving 9 bases not matched to a gene. Here the CDR3 DNA reads TGCGCCAGCAGTGATCCATTCCAGGGGGCTGGCACAGATACGCAGTATTTT. It yields the protein CASSDPFQGAGTDTQYF.

This chain uses TRBV5-1 with TRBJ2-5; TRBD1 agrees at 9 bases. Trimming at V came to 0 bases and at J to 2 bases, leaving 5 bases not matched to a gene. Germline assignment: CDR1 SGHRS and CDR2 YFSETQ. The CDR3 loop spans 16 amino acids. CDR3 coding DNA: TGCGCCAGCAGCTTGGGAGGGACAGGGATACAAGAGACCCAGTACTTC. It is translated as CASSLGGTGIQETQYF.

The chain carries TRBV18 and TRBJ2-3; perhaps TRBD2 as D (6 bases). This CDR3 contains 17 residues. The germline V gene encodes CDR1 KGHSH and CDR2 LQKENI. Trimming took off 2 bases at V and 4 bases at J, with 19 bases between the two ends. Here the CDR3 DNA reads TGTGCCAGCTCACCATTCTCCCAGGCGGGACCATCAGATACGCAGTATTTT. Translated, it gives CASSPFSQAGPSDTQYF.

This clone has a single count. V is TRBV7-8 and J is TRBJ1-1; D gene uncertain. Germline values: CDR1 SGHVS, CDR2 FQNEAQ. V lost 6 bases, J lost 0 bases, and 8 bases lay in between. The CDR3 contains 13 residues. CDR3 nucleotide sequence: TGTGCCAGCAGGTACAGCCTGAACACTGAAGCTTTCTTT. Translated: CASRYSLNTEAFF.

This clone has only one observation. The CDR3, as DNA: TGCAGCGTTGTGGGCAGGGCCTCCTACAATGAGCAGTTCTTC. Its translation: CSVVGRASYNEQFF. The chain has TRBV29-1 and TRBJ2-1, with TRBD1 as a possible D gene (5 bases). Germline-derived CDR1 and CDR2 are SQVTM and ANQGSEA. This CDR3 is 14 amino acids long. Trimming removed 4 bases from V and 0 bases from J, with 10 bases in between.

CDR3 coding DNA: TGCAGCGTGGGGGCCGGCAGACAGGGGACCGAGCAGTACTTC. It yields the protein CSVGAGRQGTEQYF. The V and J genes are TRBV29-1 and TRBJ2-7; 8 bases map to TRBD1. The length of the CDR3 is 14 residues. V was pared by 6 bases and J by 6 bases, with 13 bases of the junction left unmatched. Per germline, CDR1 SQVTM and CDR2 ANQGSEA.

The V call is TRBV9, the J call TRBJ1-1; D unresolved. The V gene lost 4 bases and the J gene lost 2 bases, with 30 bases spanning the gap. The CDR3 extends over 20 amino acids. The germline V gene encodes CDR1 SGDLS and CDR2 YYNGEE. The DNA for the CDR3 is TGTGCCAGCAGCCCGGGAACATGGGTTCGCGGTATTCCAGCAAACACTGAAGCTTTCTTT. Protein sequence: CASSPGTWVRGIPANTEAFF.

This chain joins TRBV4-1 and TRBJ2-6; no definite D call. This CDR3 contains 14 residues. Trimming removed 5 bases from V and 2 bases from J, with 7 bases in between. Germline V CDR1 and CDR2: MGHRA, YSYEKL. CDR3 nucleotides: TGCGCCAGCAGCTATTTAACTGGGGCCAACGTCCTGACTTTC. It is translated as CASSYLTGANVLTF.

The V and J genes are TRBV19 and TRBJ2-7; TRBD1 matches at 10 bases. Germline-derived CDR1 and CDR2 are LNHDA and SQIVND (reference sequence). The V gene end was trimmed by 4 bases and the J gene end by 5 bases; junction bases not matched to a gene: 2. This CDR3 contains 13 residues. The CDR3 is CASSTGQGDEQYF. CDR3 DNA sequence: TGTGCCAGTAGTACAGGACAGGGGGACGAGCAGTACTTC.

The rearrangement uses TRBV4-2 and TRBJ2-2, with 7 bases identical to TRBD1. The CDR3 has 16 amino acids. Per germline, CDR1 LGHNA and CDR2 YNFKEQ. Germline trimming cut 1 base from V and 4 bases from J; bases unmatched to any gene: 6. CDR3 nucleotides: TGTGCCAGCAGCCAAGTCCCACAGGGGAGCACCGGGGAGCTGTTTTTT. As protein: CASSQVPQGSTGELFF.

This clone was seen a few times. The chain couples TRBV5-4 to TRBJ2-3; tentatively, D is TRBD2 (5 bases). Germline CDR1 is SGHNT and CDR2 is YYREEE (reference sequence). V lost 2 bases and J lost 5, with 18 bases in between. This CDR3 region has 16 residues. As DNA, the CDR3 is TGTGCCAGCAGCTTAAAATCCGGACCTGCGGGAGATACGCAGTATTTT. It is translated as CASSLKSGPAGDTQYF.